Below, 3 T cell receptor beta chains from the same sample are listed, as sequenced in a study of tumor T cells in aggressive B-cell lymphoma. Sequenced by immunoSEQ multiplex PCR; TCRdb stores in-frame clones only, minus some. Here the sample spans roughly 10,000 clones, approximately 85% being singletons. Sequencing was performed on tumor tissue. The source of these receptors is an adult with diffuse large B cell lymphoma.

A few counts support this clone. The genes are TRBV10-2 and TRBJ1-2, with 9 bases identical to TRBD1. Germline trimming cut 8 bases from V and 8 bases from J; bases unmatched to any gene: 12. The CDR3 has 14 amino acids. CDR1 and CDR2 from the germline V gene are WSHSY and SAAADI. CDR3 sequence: CASGDRGYPTGYTF. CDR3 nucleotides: TGCGCCAGCGGAGACAGGGGGTATCCCACCGGCTACACCTTC.

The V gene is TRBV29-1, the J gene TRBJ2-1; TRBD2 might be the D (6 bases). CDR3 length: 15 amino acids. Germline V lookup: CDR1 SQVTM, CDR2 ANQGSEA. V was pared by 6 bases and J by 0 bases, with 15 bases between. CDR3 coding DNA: TGCAGCGTCGACTCTCGGGAGAACTCCTACAATGAGCAGTTCTTC. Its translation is CSVDSRENSYNEQFF.

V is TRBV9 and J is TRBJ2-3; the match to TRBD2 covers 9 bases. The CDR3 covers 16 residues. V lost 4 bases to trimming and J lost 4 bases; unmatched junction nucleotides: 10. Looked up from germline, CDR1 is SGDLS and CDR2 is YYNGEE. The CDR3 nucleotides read TGTGCCAGCAGCAAACAAATAGCGGGAGTCCCAGATACGCAGTATTTT. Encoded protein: CASSKQIAGVPDTQYF.